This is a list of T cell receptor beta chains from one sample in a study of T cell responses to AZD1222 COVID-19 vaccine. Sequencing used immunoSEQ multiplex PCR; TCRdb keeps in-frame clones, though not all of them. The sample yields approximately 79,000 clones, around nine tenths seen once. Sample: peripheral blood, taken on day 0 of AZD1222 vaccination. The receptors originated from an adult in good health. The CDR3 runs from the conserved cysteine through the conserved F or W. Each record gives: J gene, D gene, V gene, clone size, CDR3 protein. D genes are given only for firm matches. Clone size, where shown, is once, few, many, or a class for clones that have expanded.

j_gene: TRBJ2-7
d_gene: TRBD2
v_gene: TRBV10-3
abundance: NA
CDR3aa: CAISEGLAGGYEQYF

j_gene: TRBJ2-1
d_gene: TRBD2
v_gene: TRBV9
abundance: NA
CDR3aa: CASSGRPPTLAGVGLGYNEQFF

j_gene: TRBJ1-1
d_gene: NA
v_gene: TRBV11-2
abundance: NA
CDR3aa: CASSLGGVALTGTEAFF

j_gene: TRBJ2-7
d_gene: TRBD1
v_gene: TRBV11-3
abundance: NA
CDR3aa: CASSPGTGAYEQYF

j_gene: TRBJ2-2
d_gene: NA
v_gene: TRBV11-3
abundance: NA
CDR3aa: CASSLGEGMAGELFF

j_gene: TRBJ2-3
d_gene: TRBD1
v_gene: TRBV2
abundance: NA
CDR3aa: CASRTRGHTDTQYF

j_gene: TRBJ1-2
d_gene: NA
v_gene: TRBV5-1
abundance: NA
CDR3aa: CASSLAQNYGYTF

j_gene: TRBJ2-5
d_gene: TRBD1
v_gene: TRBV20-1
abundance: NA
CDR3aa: CSASWTGGNQETQYF

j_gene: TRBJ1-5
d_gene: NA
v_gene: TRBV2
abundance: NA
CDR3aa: CASSEGGARPQHF

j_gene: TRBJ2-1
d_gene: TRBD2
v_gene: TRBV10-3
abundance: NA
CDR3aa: CAISESGLAGYNEQFF

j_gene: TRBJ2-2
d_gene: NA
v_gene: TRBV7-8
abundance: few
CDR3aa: CASAVARRMNTGELFF

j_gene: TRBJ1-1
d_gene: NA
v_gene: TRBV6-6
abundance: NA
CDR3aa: CASSRPGFPSGMNTEAFF

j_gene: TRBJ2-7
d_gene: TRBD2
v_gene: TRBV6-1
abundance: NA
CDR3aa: CASSESGLVSNEQYF

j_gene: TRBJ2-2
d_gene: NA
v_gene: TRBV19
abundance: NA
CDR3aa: CASIGGRKTGELFF

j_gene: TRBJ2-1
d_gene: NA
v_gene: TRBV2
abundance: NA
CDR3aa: CASSDRTSDEQFF

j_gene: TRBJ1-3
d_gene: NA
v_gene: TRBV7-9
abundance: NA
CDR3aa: CASSLNTGGGNTIYF

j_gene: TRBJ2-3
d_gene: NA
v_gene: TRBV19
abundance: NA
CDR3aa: CASRQSGDTQYF

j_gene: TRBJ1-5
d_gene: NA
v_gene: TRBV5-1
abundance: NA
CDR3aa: CASSLGSGSQPQHF

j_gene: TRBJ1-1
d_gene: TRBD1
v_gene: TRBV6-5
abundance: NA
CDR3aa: CASRTRGGVEFF

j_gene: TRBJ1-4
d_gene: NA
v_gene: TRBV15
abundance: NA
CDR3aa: CATSRDVSLSEKLFF